A single TCR beta chain is shown here with its context. No antigen is known for it. The table came from immunoSEQ multiplex PCR; TCRdb's copy has only in-frame clones and leaves some out. The sample carries over 150,000 clones, roughly 90% recorded once. The sample is drawn from a study of T cell responses to AZD1222 COVID-19 vaccine. Study in general: Analysis merged second doses at about 4 or about 12 weeks.

The study, taken as a whole, reports: Increases in Spike-specific TCR breadth and depth were seen after two AZD1222 doses.

The CDR3 sequence is 14 residues long. Germline V gene data show CDR1 as SGHVS and CDR2 as FQNEAQ. V was shortened by 3 bases and J by 2 bases, with 11 bases between the two germline ends. J is TRBJ2-7 and V is TRBV7-8; D is possibly TRBD1 (7 bases). Sequencing used peripheral blood, obtained on day 0 of AZD1222 vaccination. The receptor was derived from an adult in good health. CDR3 residues: CASSLRDSAYEQYF. CDR3 coding DNA: TGTGCCAGCAGCTTGCGGGACAGTGCCTACGAGCAGTACTTC.